Listed below are T cell receptor beta chains from one sample, sequenced in a study of CD8+CD57+ T cells in acquired aplastic anemia. Each CDR3 protein gets one entry after TCRdb re-called the reads with MiXCR. The repertoire consists of about 190,000 distinct CDR3 sequences, with roughly half occurring once and the leading ten covering about 15%. The sample comprised sorted CD4+, CD8+, or CD8+CD57+ T cells (not recorded which) from PBMCs. The source is a human donor in good health, serving as a control. Both conserved end residues are part of each CDR3. The order of the fields is D gene, clone size, J gene, V gene, CDR3 protein, CDR3 DNA. A D gene is named only where the DNA matches it firmly. Rows give clone size only sometimes, using once, few, many, or a class for an expanded clone.

>.|many|TRBJ1-6|TRBV7-9
CASSLTRAANSPLHF
TGTGCCAGCAGCCTTACCCGCGCGGCTAATTCACCCCTCCACTTT
>.|.|TRBJ2-1|TRBV6-6
CASSAMRGGAVDNEQFF
TGTGCCAGCAGTGCGATGAGGGGGGGGGCGGTCGACAATGAGCAGTTCTTC
>.|.|TRBJ1-6|TRBV15
CATSRDRPGPNSPLHF
TGTGCCACCAGCAGAGATCGTCCGGGCCCTAATTCACCCCTCCACTTT
>.|.|TRBJ1-5|TRBV24-1
CATSDTVGNQPQHF
TGTGCCACCAGTGATACAGTCGGCAATCAGCCGCAGCATTTT
>.|.|TRBJ2-7|TRBV7-9
CASSLAQGEQYF
TGTGCCAGCAGCTTAGCGCAAGGAGAGCAGTACTTC
>.|.|TRBJ1-2|TRBV6-5
CASSALGRNYGYTF
TGTGCCAGTAGTGCCTTGGGCCGGAACTATGGCTACACCTTC
>TRBD1|few|TRBJ1-3|TRBV20-1
CSARVSGGSRNTIYF
TGCAGTGCTAGAGTTTCAGGGGGTTCCAGAAACACCATATATTTT
>.|many|TRBJ1-4|TRBV7-6
CASSSRSAPTNEKLFF
TGTGCCAGCAGCTCCCGATCCGCTCCAACTAATGAAAAACTGTTTTTT
>TRBD1|many|TRBJ2-7|TRBV4-3
CASSQVTGGAYEQYF
TGCGCCAGCAGCCAAGTAACAGGGGGCGCCTACGAGCAGTACTTC
>.|.|TRBJ2-1|TRBV2
CASSLSPGSSYNEQFF
TGTGCCAGCAGCTTATCCCCTGGAAGCTCCTACAATGAGCAGTTCTTC
>TRBD1|many|TRBJ2-3|TRBV19
CASRGGYSTDTQYF
TGTGCCAGTAGAGGGGGCTATAGCACAGATACGCAGTATTTT
>.|.|TRBJ1-5|TRBV24-1
CATSFGGGYSNQPQHF
TGTGCCACCAGTTTTGGAGGGGGTTATAGCAATCAGCCCCAGCATTTT
>TRBD2|.|TRBJ2-7|TRBV19
CASSIGGVRVYEQYF
TGTGCCAGTAGTATTGGGGGGGTAAGAGTCTACGAGCAGTACTTC
>.|many|TRBJ1-1|TRBV12-3/TRBV12-4
CASSFGEGATEAFF
TGTGCCAGCAGTTTCGGGGAGGGAGCCACTGAAGCTTTCTTT
>.|.|TRBJ2-7|TRBV20-1
CSASRGSYEQYF
TGCAGTGCTAGTAGGGGATCCTACGAGCAGTACTTC
>.|.|TRBJ2-7|TRBV12-3/TRBV12-4
CASSFSWAGTYEQYF
TGTGCCAGCAGTTTTAGCTGGGCAGGGACTTACGAACAGTACTTC
>.|.|TRBJ2-1|TRBV2
CASSYDRSSYNEQFF
TGTGCCAGCAGTTACGACCGCAGCTCCTACAATGAGCAGTTCTTC
>.|once|TRBJ2-7|TRBV15
CATSVGQSYEQYF
TGTGCCACCAGCGTCGGACAGTCCTACGAGCAGTACTTC
>.|.|TRBJ2-1|TRBV10-3
CAISGGGRGKSYNEQFF
TGTGCCATCAGTGGGGGGGGCAGGGGCAAATCTTACAATGAGCAGTTCTTC
>TRBD2|many|TRBJ2-5|TRBV5-8
CASSLSSGVPQETQYF
TGTGCCAGCAGCTTGTCTAGCGGGGTCCCACAAGAGACCCAGTACTTC
>.|few|TRBJ1-6|TRBV5-8
CASSFRSFNYNSPLHF
TGTGCCAGCAGCTTCCGGAGTTTTAACTATAATTCACCCCTCCACTTT
>.|.|TRBJ1-5|TRBV6-2/TRBV6-3
CASHQTGANQPQHF
TGTGCCAGCCACCAGACAGGTGCAAATCAGCCCCAGCATTTT
>.|many|TRBJ1-3|TRBV12-3/TRBV12-4
CASSLSSGNTIYF
TGTGCCAGCAGTCTTAGTTCTGGAAACACCATATATTTT
>TRBD1|many|TRBJ2-3|TRBV6-6
CASTRVGQSHTDTQYF
TGTGCCAGCACTCGGGTGGGACAGTCCCACACAGATACGCAGTATTTT
>.|many|TRBJ2-7|TRBV7-2
CASSLAPHEQYF
TGTGCCAGCAGCTTAGCGCCCCACGAGCAGTACTTC
>.|many|TRBJ2-7|TRBV12-3/TRBV12-4
CASRLQAPYEQYF
TGTGCCAGCAGGTTACAGGCGCCCTACGAGCAGTACTTC
>.|.|TRBJ1-5|TRBV20-1
CSVSLLAGRYGDSNQPQHF
TGCAGTGTCAGCCTCCTCGCGGGCAGGTACGGCGATAGCAATCAGCCCCAGCATTTT
>TRBD2|.|TRBJ2-1|TRBV3-1
CASSSPLAGGTYNEQFF
TGTGCCAGCAGCTCCCCCTTAGCGGGGGGGACCTACAATGAGCAGTTCTTC
>TRBD2|many|TRBJ2-5|TRBV7-8
CASSSGTRQETQYF
TGTGCCAGCAGCTCCGGGACTAGGCAAGAGACCCAGTACTTC
>.|many|TRBJ1-2|TRBV6-5
CASRPDNYGYTF
TGTGCCAGCAGGCCGGACAACTATGGCTACACCTTC
>.|few|TRBJ1-3|TRBV5-1
CASRDTASGNTIYF
TGCGCCAGCAGGGACACGGCTTCTGGAAACACCATATATTTT
>TRBD1|.|TRBJ1-1|TRBV20-1
CSAHPVTGTEAFF
TGCAGTGCGCACCCGGTGACAGGGACTGAAGCTTTCTTT
>TRBD1|few|TRBJ1-4|TRBV15
CATSPLGAGGNEKLFF
TGTGCCACCAGCCCACTGGGGGCAGGGGGCAATGAAAAACTGTTTTTT
>.|.|TRBJ1-2|TRBV7-3
CASSLAAGTNYGYTF
TGTGCCAGCAGCTTGGCCGCGGGTACTAACTATGGCTACACCTTC
>.|many|TRBJ1-1|TRBV6-5
CASSSPTRNTEAFF
TGTGCCAGCAGCTCCCCTACAAGGAACACTGAAGCTTTCTTT
>.|.|TRBJ1-4|TRBV29-1
CSVAIGGLREKLFF
TGCAGCGTTGCGATCGGGGGGCTGAGGGAAAAACTGTTTTTT
>.|.|TRBJ2-7|TRBV19
CASSIWGRTSSYEQYF
TGTGCCAGTAGTATCTGGGGGCGGACCAGCTCCTACGAGCAGTACTTC